The 18 T cell receptor beta chains listed next were all sequenced from one sample in a study of T cells expressing NK-cell markers. TCRdb reprocessed the 5' RACE reads and stores each CDR3 protein as one record, lacking DNA. Listed are about 370,000 distinct CDR3 sequences; 9.5% to 12% falls within the top ten. The sample consisted of blood T cells: a sorted CD56 or NKG2C T cell subset, CD4+ or CD8+ T cells, or bulk PBMC T cells (not recorded which). These receptors were collected from a woman aged 45-65 years in good health.

J is TRBJ2-1 and V is TRBV20-1; there is no DNA to check the TCRdb D call of TRBD2. The length of the CDR3 is 14 residues. Germline V gives CDR1 DFQATT, CDR2 SNEGSKA (reference sequence). The CDR3 loop is CSARVTSGRNEQFF.

The chain has TRBV19 and TRBJ2-5; lacking DNA, the TRBD2 call made by TCRdb goes unchecked. Germline V gene sequence: CDR1 LNHDA, CDR2 SQIVND (reference sequence). This CDR3 is built from 18 residues. CDR3 amino acids: CASSIGLAGAIVEETQYF. The full variable domain, rest sourced from reference TRBV19 and TRBJ2-5, is DGGITQSPKYLFRKEGQNVTLSCEQNLNHDAMYWYRQDPGQGLRLIYYSQIVNDFQKGDIAEGYSVSREKKESFPLTVTSAQKNPTAFYLCASSIGLAGAIVEETQYFGPGTRLLVL.

The chain employs TRBV12-3 or TRBV12-4 and TRBJ2-3; TCRdb indicates TRBD1, and absent DNA this call remains unverified. This CDR3 contains 13 residues. CDR3 sequence: CASRQGLTDTQYF.

Here the CDR3 reads CASSLEGQGRTNEQFF. The V gene is TRBV5-1, the J gene TRBJ2-1; lacking DNA, the TRBD1 call made by TCRdb goes unchecked. The CDR3 has 16 amino acids. CDR1 and CDR2 from the germline V gene are SGHRS and YFSETQ.

The genes are TRBV7-2 and TRBJ1-1; TCRdb outputs TRBD1, but without DNA this stays unchecked. This CDR3 is built from 14 residues. Germline CDR1 and CDR2: SGHTA and FQGNSA. Here the CDR3 reads CASSQAGYNTEAFF.

This chain joins TRBV6-5 and TRBJ2-1; TCRdb gives TRBD2 as the D gene, but with no DNA this cannot be confirmed. CDR3 size: 15 residues. Looked up from germline, CDR1 is MNHEY and CDR2 is SVGAGI. The CDR3 spells CASRSRTSVTNEQFF.

J is TRBJ2-6 and V is TRBV27; TCRdb picks TRBD1, but there is no DNA to check that call. Looked up from germline, CDR1 is MNHEY and CDR2 is SMNVEV (reference sequence). The CDR3 extends over 18 amino acids. The CDR3 protein is CASSLLGATRSGANVLTF.

This chain links TRBV12-3 or TRBV12-4 with TRBJ2-7. This CDR3 contains 12 residues. CDR3 amino acids: CASSFTRSEQYF.

The rearrangement joins TRBV20-1 to TRBJ2-6. The germline V gene has CDR1 DFQATT and CDR2 SNEGSKA (reference sequence). The CDR3 is made up of 15 amino acids. CDR3 loop: CSARGSFDGANVLTF.

CDR3 amino acids: CASSQALGGAVGQPQHF. The chain employs TRBV4-1 and TRBJ1-5; TCRdb's D call, TRBD1, is unchecked because there is no DNA. The CDR3 extends over 17 amino acids. Germline values: CDR1 MGHRA, CDR2 YSYEKL.

The J gene is TRBJ2-7, the V gene TRBV15. Per the germline V gene, CDR1 is LNHNV and CDR2 is YYDKDF (reference sequence). The CDR3 is 15 residues long. The CDR3 sequence is CATSSVEGAAHEQYF.

This chain connects TRBV2 to TRBJ2-1; TCRdb lists TRBD2, though no DNA is available to test this call. CDR1 and CDR2 from the germline V gene are SNHLY and FYNNEI. CDR3 size: 16 residues. The CDR3 sequence: CASREILAGGFNEQFF. Full variable domain (remainder filled in from reference TRBV2 and TRBJ2-1): EPEVTQTPSHQVTQMGQEVILRCVPISNHLYFYWYRQILGQKVEFLVSFYNNEISEKSEIFDDQFSVERPDGSNFTLKIRSTKLEDSAMYFCASREILAGGFNEQFFGPGTRLTVL.

The chain employs TRBV7-9 and TRBJ2-7; TCRdb calls TRBD1, which cannot be checked without DNA. The CDR3 has 13 residues. Germline assignment: CDR1 SEHNR and CDR2 FQNEAQ (reference sequence). CDR3 region: CASSLPGDYEQYF.

V and J are TRBV7-9 and TRBJ2-7; TCRdb returns TRBD1, unconfirmable since there is no DNA. The CDR3 is 16 residues long. CDR1 SEHNR and CDR2 FQNEAQ come from the germline V gene (reference sequence). CDR3 in amino acids: CASSTDRDTSSYEQYF.

The CDR3 reads CASSLRSGGGFRNEQFF. The V and J genes are TRBV12-3 or TRBV12-4 and TRBJ2-1; TCRdb proposes TRBD2, but this gene call is untestable without DNA. This CDR3 contains 17 residues.

The chain couples TRBV12-3 or TRBV12-4 to TRBJ2-2; TCRdb indicates TRBD2, and absent DNA this call remains unverified. This CDR3 spans 16 amino acids. CDR3: CASSLAQADLTGELFF.

The chain carries TRBV24-1 and TRBJ2-1. This CDR3 has 17 amino acids. CDR1 is KGHDR, CDR2 SFDVKD, per germline. This CDR3 reads CATSDPFGERGNNEQFF.

The rearrangement links TRBV24-1 to TRBJ2-1; TCRdb's D gene call, TRBD2, goes unchecked for lack of DNA. Germline V CDR1 and CDR2: KGHDR, SFDVKD. This CDR3 comprises 16 residues. The CDR3: CATSDPGLAGYNEQFF.